This TCR beta chain stems from a study of blood T cell repertoires in COVID-19. Background on the study: COVID-19 samples, acute and convalescent, were from the United States, Italy and Spain.

The method was immunoSEQ multiplex PCR; TCRdb's version includes in-frame clones alone and lacks a portion of them. The repertoire holds tens of thousands of clones, with approximately 79% as singletons. From germline, CDR1 is MNHEY and CDR2 SVGAGI. There are 16 residues in the CDR3. V lost 1 base, J lost 1 base, and 13 bases lay in between. This sequence originates from a man aged 65 to 85 with COVID-19, enrolled during active disease. Input material: peripheral blood. The chain has TRBV6-5 and TRBJ1-1; tentatively, D is TRBD1 (6 bases). The CDR3 loop is CASSYLQQGQNTEAFF. For the CDR3, the DNA is TGTGCCAGCAGTTACTTGCAGCAGGGGCAGAACACTGAAGCTTTCTTT.